This T cell receptor beta chain stems from a study of STAT5B mutations in CD4+ large granular lymphocyte leukemia. The assay was run at survey level. Libraries were prepared by immunoSEQ multiplex PCR; TCRdb keeps only in-frame clonotypes and omits some of them. The sample comprises about 45,000 clones, about 86% of which are singletons, and around 3% rests with the top ten. Germline V gene data show CDR1 as MNHEY and CDR2 as SMNVEV (reference sequence). After removal of 5 bases from V and 5 bases from J, the junction contained 9 bases not matched to a gene. This CDR3 region has 15 residues. The chain couples TRBV27 to TRBJ1-5, with 7 bases fitting TRBD1. The TCR originated in a human donor in good health. Sample: CD4+ T cells from blood buffy coats. The CDR3 DNA reads as TGTGCCAGCAGTCCCCTTGGAACAGGGGATCAGCCCCAGCATTTT. Translation gives CASSPLGTGDQPQHF.